Sequencing of this T cell receptor (beta chain) was carried out in a study of blood T cell repertoires in COVID-19. Trimming removed 4 bases at V and 9 bases at J, with 17 bases between. From germline, CDR1 is SGDLS and CDR2 YYNGEE. The CDR3 runs to 14 residues. Assay used: immunoSEQ multiplex PCR; TCRdb lists only in-frame clones, some missing. The table records 200,000 to 300,000 clones, around 89% of them present only once. This receptor was identified in a woman in her 30s who had recovered from COVID-19. Sequencing was performed on PBMCs or T cells enriched from blood (not recorded which). The rearrangement links TRBV9 to TRBJ2-1; possibly TRBD2 for D (6 bases). CDR3 sequence: CASSRTSQGSEQFF. CDR3 bases: TGTGCCAGCAGCCGCACTAGCCAGGGAAGTGAGCAGTTCTTC.